The 5 T cell receptor beta chains reported below all come from one sample, sequenced in a study of T cell changes during pregnancy in multiple sclerosis. The protocol was immunoSEQ multiplex PCR, while the TCRdb copy is restricted to in-frame clones and leaves out a portion. Of roughly 100,000 clones detected, just over 90% appear once; the ten largest clones hold roughly 0.77%. Sequenced material: peripheral blood, taken in the second trimester of pregnancy. The receptors come from a female donor in good health, enrolled as a control in a pregnancy study.

The chain has TRBV13 and TRBJ2-2; D perhaps matches TRBD2 (6 bases). Germline V lookup: CDR1 PRHDT, CDR2 FYEKMQ (reference sequence). The CDR3 sequence is 16 residues long. V gave up 5 bases and J gave up 4 bases, with 17 bases separating them. The DNA for the CDR3 is TGTGCCAGCAGCCCGGGACTCCAGCCCGGCACCGGGGAGCTGTTTTTT. As protein: CASSPGLQPGTGELFF.

The chain employs TRBV10-3 and TRBJ1-1; TRBD1 agrees at 7 bases. This CDR3 spans 13 amino acids. V shed 7 bases and J 0 bases; nucleotides not matched to a gene: 2. Germline V CDR1 and CDR2: ENHRY, SYGVKD. This CDR3 is CAINQGVNTEAFF. In nucleotides, the CDR3 is TGTGCCATCAACCAGGGGGTGAACACTGAAGCTTTCTTT.

Concerning this clone itself: Other DNA sequences in this sample translate to the same CDR3. The chain has TRBV7-9 and TRBJ1-5; 7 positions agree with TRBD1. Germline CDR1 SEHNR, CDR2 FQNEAQ (reference sequence). V was pared by 1 base and J by 4 bases, with 1 base of the junction left unmatched. The CDR3 runs to 14 residues. DNA of the CDR3: TGTGCCAGCAGCTTAGACAGGGGTAATCAGCCCCAGCATTTT. It specifies CASSLDRGNQPQHF.

This chain uses TRBV4-3 with TRBJ2-1; D possibly corresponds to TRBD1 (5 bases). With 2 bases removed from V and 7 bases from J, the gap between germline ends came to 15 bases. Germline loops: CDR1 LGHNA, CDR2 YSLEER. This CDR3 region has 15 residues. CDR3 protein: CASSQKPTRGNEQFF. The CDR3 DNA reads TGCGCCAGCAGCCAAAAGCCGACAAGGGGAAATGAGCAGTTCTTC.

The chain employs TRBV10-3 and TRBJ1-6; perhaps TRBD1 as D (5 bases). Deletions cut 6 bases from V and 9 bases from J, with 15 bases between. This CDR3 region has 14 residues. Germline CDR1 is ENHRY and CDR2 is SYGVKD. CDR3 protein: CAISPGQSGSPLHF. In DNA, the CDR3 is TGTGCCATCAGCCCCGGACAATCAGGTTCACCCCTCCACTTT.